In this sample, the clone carrying this T cell receptor beta chain turned up a few times. CDR1 and CDR2 from the germline V gene are KGHDR and SFDVKD. The CDR3 is made up of 17 amino acids. The V segment lost 1 base and the J segment 0 bases; nucleotides outside the gene matches: 5. TCRdb itself ran the 5' RACE reads through MiXCR, one entry per CDR3 protein. The data hold about 340,000 distinct CDR3 sequences, with roughly 14% observed a single time. The source of the sample is a study of CD8 T cells in ankylosing spondylitis. The specimen sequenced was blood, either unsorted or a sorted T cell fraction (not recorded which). This chain joins TRBV24-1 and TRBJ2-1, with 7 bases lining up with TRBD1. The receptor comes from a male donor with ankylosing spondylitis or in good health (not recorded which). The CDR3 DNA reads TGTGCCACCAGTGATTTAGAGGGGGCGAGCTCCTACAATGAGCAGTTCTTC. Protein sequence: CATSDLEGASSYNEQFF.